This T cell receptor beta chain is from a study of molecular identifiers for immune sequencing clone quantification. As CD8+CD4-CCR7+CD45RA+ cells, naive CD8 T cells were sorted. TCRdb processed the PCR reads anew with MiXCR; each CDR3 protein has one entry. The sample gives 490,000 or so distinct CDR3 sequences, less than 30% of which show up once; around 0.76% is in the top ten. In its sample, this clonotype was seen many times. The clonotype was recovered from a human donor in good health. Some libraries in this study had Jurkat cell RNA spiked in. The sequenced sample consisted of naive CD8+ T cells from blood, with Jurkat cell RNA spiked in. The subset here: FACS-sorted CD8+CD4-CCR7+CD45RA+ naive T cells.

The CDR3 region is CSVGLAPDTQYF. In DNA form, the CDR3 reads TGCAGCGTTGGCTTGGCCCCAGATACGCAGTATTTT. V gene TRBV29-1 combines with J gene TRBJ2-3, with D unclear. The germline V gene encodes CDR1 SQVTM and CDR2 ANQGSEA. V dropped 4 bases and J dropped 4 bases, with 9 bases sitting between them. CDR3 size: 12 residues.